This T cell receptor (beta chain) was identified during a study of CD8+ T cells in alopecia areata. In the case of this clone: Its antigen is still unknown.

Extraction of RNA preceded its reverse transcription into cDNA, which served as the sequencing template. This table comes from immunoSEQ multiplex PCR, and its TCRdb copy is limited to in-frame clones, with some not included. The repertoire has fewer than 250,000 clones, under 40% of them found once; the top ten carry more than 0.4%. Treatment meaning: oral pan-JAK inhibitor, 5-10 mg twice daily. Trimming pared 0 bases from V and 3 bases from J, leaving 10 bases between. The CDR3 contains 15 residues. Per the germline V gene, CDR1 is MGHRA and CDR2 is YSYEKL. Study-wide points: Treatment with tofacitinib significantly lowered scalp clonality and reduced expanded CD8+ clones among the top 100.

This specimen was CD4+ T cells sorted from blood, taken at week 34, from a patient treated with tofacitinib. The J gene is TRBJ2-3, the V gene TRBV4-1, with D tentatively TRBD2 (6 bases). This TCR came from a human donor with alopecia areata. The CDR3 reads CASSQDGRGTDTQYF. Written as DNA, the CDR3 is TGCGCCAGCAGCCAAGATGGGCGGGGAACAGATACGCAGTATTTT.